The source of this T cell receptor (beta chain) is a study of blood T cell repertoires in COVID-19. Whole-study context: Acute and convalescent COVID-19 specimens originated in the United States, Italy and Spain. In each case, the material was cDNA or gDNA derived from T cells, B-cell-depleted T cells, or PBMCs.

Germline-derived CDR1 and CDR2 are LGHDT and YNNKEL (reference sequence). Trimming took 7 bases from V and 3 from J, leaving 18 bases between them. The CDR3 has 16 amino acids. Original handling: Estimation of nucleated cell counts relied on the amplification of reference gene primers. Repertoires were generated with immunoSEQ multiplex PCR, while TCRdb's copy carries only in-frame clones and drops some. D and trimming were read from the DNA, whereas the V and J calls and clone size are those reported in that table. The data hold around 160,000 clones, with approximately 85% observed a single time. Seattle's cohort entered during active infection and was followed longitudinally.

The TCR sequence derives from an older woman with COVID-19, enrolled during active disease. The genes are TRBV3-1 (or the pseudogene TRBV3-2) and TRBJ1-4; maybe TRBD1 (6 bases). Sequenced material: peripheral blood. CDR3 residues: CASNSPGHPSNEKLFF. The CDR3 DNA reads as TGTGCCAGCAATTCGCCGGGACATCCATCTAATGAAAAACTGTTTTTT.